A single sample gave rise to the 29 T cell receptor beta chains below, sequenced in a study of PD-1 blockade in classical Hodgkin lymphoma. Every single patient, without exception, relapsed after autologous stem cell transplantation, and brentuximab vedotin exposure varied. TCRdb keeps only in-frame clones here, not all; method: immunoSEQ multiplex PCR. The sample contains about 21,000 clones, around 68% of which appear only once. The sequenced sample was peripheral blood mononuclear cells (PBMCs), obtained at baseline. The receptor source for this set is a human donor with classical Hodgkin lymphoma.

This clone was counted once. The chain carries TRBV5-4 and TRBJ2-7; no definite D call. CDR1 and CDR2 (germline): SGHNT, YYREEE (reference sequence). The CDR3 has 16 amino acids. V gave up 0 bases and J gave up 4 bases, with 17 bases separating them. CDR3 protein: CASSLAGALLPYEQYF. In DNA, the CDR3 is TGTGCCAGCAGCTTGGCCGGAGCACTGCTACCATACGAGCAGTACTTC.

The count of this clone is one. The chain employs TRBV28 and TRBJ2-5, with TRBD2 matching 7 bases. This CDR3 spans 13 amino acids. The V and J ends lost 5 bases and 4 bases, in that order; junction bases with no gene match: 4. Looked up from germline, CDR1 is MDHEN and CDR2 is SYDVKM. CDR3 sequence: CASSGAGRETQYF. The CDR3 DNA reads TGTGCCAGCAGTGGAGCGGGGAGAGAGACCCAGTACTTC.

This clone occurred once. This sequence joins TRBV30 and TRBJ2-1; TRBD2 might be the D (6 bases). The germline V and J ends were trimmed by 3 bases and 8 bases, with 14 bases remaining between them. The CDR3 extends over 13 amino acids. Germline V CDR1 and CDR2: GTSNPN, SVGIG (reference sequence). CDR3 DNA: TGTGCCTGGAGCGCGGGACGCCAGGATGAGCAGTTCTTC. Amino acid sequence: CAWSAGRQDEQFF. Full variable domain (outside the CDR3, taken from reference TRBV30 and TRBJ2-1): SQTIHQWPATLVQPVGSPLSLECTVEGTSNPNLYWYRQAAGRGLQLLFYSVGIGQISSEVPQNLSASRPQDRQFILSSKKLLLSDSGFYLCAWSAGRQDEQFFGPGTRLTVL.

The J gene is TRBJ2-1, the V gene TRBV28; 10 bases align to TRBD1. Germline CDR1 and CDR2: MDHEN and SYDVKM. The CDR3 sequence is 18 residues long. Losses at the gene ends were 5 bases for V and 5 bases for J; bases not matched to a gene: 15. DNA for the CDR3: TGTGCCAGCAGTGCCGGGACAGGGGTTCCCGGGTCGAACAATGAGCAGTTCTTC. It encodes CASSAGTGVPGSNNEQFF.

This clone was picked up a small number of times. J is TRBJ2-3 and V is TRBV7-2; D unresolved. Looked up from germline, CDR1 is SGHTA and CDR2 is FQGNSA. The CDR3 contains 15 residues. V dropped 2 bases and J dropped 1 base, with 10 bases sitting between them. CDR3 loop: CASSLNGVGTDTQYF. The CDR3 DNA follows: TGTGCCAGCAGCTTAAACGGTGTGGGCACAGATACGCAGTATTTT.

This chain joins TRBV25-1 and TRBJ1-1; a possible D gene is TRBD1 (6 bases). V was trimmed by 2 bases and J by 1 base, leaving 17 bases between them. This CDR3 is built from 17 residues. Germline V lookup: CDR1 MGHDK, CDR2 SYGVNS. The CDR3 DNA follows: TGTGCCAGCAGTGAAAGGGGGACACATGGGAGGAACACTGAAGCTTTCTTT. Translated, it gives CASSERGTHGRNTEAFF.

In its sample, this clone was seen once. The chain employs TRBV18 and TRBJ1-2; TRBD1 aligns across 10 bases. Germline V lookup: CDR1 KGHSH, CDR2 LQKENI. Trimming at V came to 4 bases and at J to 3 bases, leaving 8 bases not matched to a gene. The CDR3 runs to 16 residues. The CDR3 loop is CASSLSRTGGYYGYTF. In DNA, the CDR3 is TGTGCCAGCTCACTTAGCCGGACAGGGGGTTACTATGGCTACACCTTC.

CDR3 in amino acids: CASSSSEGSYNEQFF. CDR3 in DNA: TGTGCCAGCAGTTCCTCCGAGGGGTCCTACAATGAGCAGTTCTTC. The J gene is TRBJ2-1, the V gene TRBV28; the D call may be TRBD1 or TRBD2 (5 bases each). Germline CDR1 is MDHEN and CDR2 is SYDVKM. This CDR3 is 15 amino acids long. V lost 4 bases to trimming and J lost 1 base, with 11 bases between them.

The chain links TRBV10-3 to TRBJ1-5, with D perhaps matching TRBD1 (5 bases). Trimming left V 10 bases short and J 6 bases short, with 13 bases between. Germline V gives CDR1 ENHRY, CDR2 SYGVKD. This CDR3 region has 12 residues. CDR3 bases: TGTGCCACCGCCGGGACGAGTCAGCCCCAGCATTTT. Its translation is CATAGTSQPQHF.

The chain couples TRBV10-1 to TRBJ2-2; 9 nucleotides line up with TRBD1. CDR1 and CDR2 (germline): WNHNN, SYGVQD (reference sequence). With 0 bases clipped from V and 5 bases from J, the junction kept 4 bases outside the gene matches. The CDR3 runs to 16 residues. The CDR3 region is CASSESETGGTGELFF. CDR3 in DNA: TGCGCCAGCAGTGAGTCCGAGACAGGGGGGACCGGGGAGCTGTTTTTT.

V usage is TRBV28 and J usage is TRBJ1-2; D is unclear. V lost 1 base and J lost 7, with 7 bases in between. CDR1 is MDHEN and CDR2 is SYDVKM in the germline V gene. This CDR3 spans 12 amino acids. CDR3 sequence reads: CASSLLSSGYTF. CDR3 sequence (DNA): TGTGCCAGCAGTTTATTGTCTAGTGGCTACACCTTC.

The chain uses TRBV19 and TRBJ1-5; TRBD1 matches 8 bases. The junction had 6 bases not matched to a gene; V was cut back by 5 bases and J by 0 bases. The CDR3 sequence is 16 residues long. CDR1 and CDR2 (germline): LNHDA, SQIVND (reference sequence). The CDR3 reads CASSPGTGFSNQPQHF. CDR3 nucleotides: TGTGCCAGTAGTCCCGGGACAGGATTTAGCAATCAGCCCCAGCATTTT.

The chain has TRBV6-5 and TRBJ1-6, with 7 bases lining up with TRBD1. The CDR3 extends over 16 amino acids. V dropped 2 bases and J dropped 10; count of bases not matched to a gene: 11. Germline V gene data show CDR1 as MNHEY and CDR2 as SVGAGI. The CDR3 protein is CASSYAPTGAESPLHF. In DNA form, the CDR3 reads TGTGCCAGCAGTTACGCACCTACAGGGGCTGAGTCACCCCTCCACTTT.

The J gene is TRBJ1-1, the V gene TRBV7-2; D is unresolved. V lost 3 bases, J lost 8 bases, and 10 bases lay in between. Germline lookup yields CDR1 SGHTA and CDR2 FQGNSA. The CDR3 length is 12 residues. The CDR3 DNA is TGTGCCAGCAGCTTGGGCTCCCAGGAAGCTTTCTTT. Its translation is CASSLGSQEAFF.

The chain employs TRBV18 and TRBJ1-2; D gene ambiguous. CDR1 KGHSH and CDR2 LQKENI come from the germline V gene. V lost 1 base and J lost 4, with 13 bases in between. This CDR3 has 15 residues. This CDR3 is CASSPQAQAFYGYTF. CDR3 DNA: TGTGCCAGCTCACCACAGGCGCAGGCTTTCTATGGCTACACCTTC. The full variable domain, with the rest looked up from reference TRBV18 and TRBJ1-2, is NAGVMQNPRHLVRRRGQEARLRCSPMKGHSHVYWYRQLPEEGLKFMVYLQKENIIDESGMPKERFSAEFPKEGPSILRIQQVVRGDSAAYFCASSPQAQAFYGYTFGSGTRLTVV.

This clone was detected only a few times. The chain joins TRBV5-1 to TRBJ1-5; D is ambiguous. This CDR3 comprises 15 residues. In germline, CDR1 is SGHRS, CDR2 YFSETQ. The ends were cut back, 0 bases at V and 8 bases at J, with 15 bases in the middle. The CDR3 DNA is TGCGCCAGCAGCTTGGGGCCCACGGGCGGGAAGCCCCAGCATTTT. Translation: CASSLGPTGGKPQHF.

This rearrangement joins TRBV4-1 to TRBJ1-1, with a weak D call TRBD1 (5 bases). Deletions cut 4 bases from V and 5 bases from J, with 14 bases between. The CDR3 runs 14 residues. Germline values: CDR1 MGHRA, CDR2 YSYEKL. In nucleotides, the CDR3 is TGCGCCAGCAGCCGGGGCAGGAGCCGAACTGAAGCTTTCTTT. It encodes CASSRGRSRTEAFF.

The chain has TRBV9 and TRBJ2-3; D is undetermined. Trimming took off 0 bases at V and 2 bases at J, with 16 bases between the two ends. CDR1 is SGDLS, CDR2 YYNGEE, per germline. The CDR3 contains 17 residues. CDR3 sequence: CASSVEASARSTDTQYF. CDR3 DNA: TGTGCCAGCAGCGTAGAAGCTAGTGCACGTTCCACAGATACGCAGTATTTT.

This chain links TRBV7-2 with TRBJ2-7; no firm D call. Trimming took off 7 bases at V and 3 bases at J, with 10 bases between the two ends. The CDR3 consists of 12 residues. Germline assignment: CDR1 SGHTA and CDR2 FQGNSA. CDR3 loop: CASTSSVYEQYF. CDR3 sequence (DNA): TGTGCCAGCACGTCCTCGGTCTACGAGCAGTACTTC.

The chain carries TRBV23-1 and TRBJ2-2; no clear D. TRBV23-1 is placed among ORFs of uncertain function. V was cut by 2 bases and J by 4 bases, with 14 bases left in between. This CDR3 spans 16 amino acids. This CDR3 is CASSQSLRGGTGELFF. The CDR3 nucleotides are TGCGCCAGCAGTCAAAGTTTAAGAGGTGGCACCGGGGAGCTGTTTTTT.

This chain joins TRBV29-1 and TRBJ2-5; D perhaps matches TRBD1 (5 bases). There are 12 residues in the CDR3. The germline CDR1 and CDR2 sequences are SQVTM and ANQGSEA. Trimming removed 7 bases from V and 1 base from J, with 10 bases in between. The CDR3 bases are TGCAGCGCCTTGACAGTCCAAGAGACCCAGTACTTC. Protein: CSALTVQETQYF.

The chain is built from TRBV18 and TRBJ2-5, with 11 bases lining up with TRBD1. This CDR3 comprises 14 residues. Germline trimming cut 3 bases from V and 6 bases from J; bases unmatched to any gene: 3. Germline V gene data show CDR1 as KGHSH and CDR2 as LQKENI. The CDR3 region has the DNA TGTGCCAGCTCACCGGACAGGGGGCTGAAGACCCAGTACTTC. Amino acids: CASSPDRGLKTQYF.

This clone was seen a few times. J is TRBJ1-4 and V is TRBV5-1, with TRBD1 matching 7 bases. The CDR3 contains 15 residues. Germline lookup yields CDR1 SGHRS and CDR2 YFSETQ. The V gene end was trimmed by 3 bases and the J gene end by 8 bases; junction bases not matched to a gene: 10. CDR3 region: CASSSTGSGREKLFF. CDR3 nucleotides: TGCGCCAGCAGCTCGACAGGGTCCGGGAGGGAAAAACTGTTTTTT. Using reference TRBV5-1 and TRBJ1-4 for the parts outside the CDR3, the full variable domain is KAGVTQTPRYLIKTRGQQVTLSCSPISGHRSVSWYQQTPGQGLQFLFEYFSETQRNKGNFPGRFSGRQFSNSRSEMNVSTLELGDSALYLCASSSTGSGREKLFFGSGTQLSVL.

The chain recombines TRBV30 with TRBJ2-7; D possibly matches TRBD1 or TRBD2 (6 bases each). From germline, CDR1 is GTSNPN and CDR2 SVGIG (reference sequence). With 5 bases removed from V and 3 bases from J, the gap between germline ends came to 8 bases. The length of the CDR3 is 11 residues. CDR3 nucleotide sequence: TGTGCCTGGGGGGGGCTCTACGAGCAGTACTTC. This codes for CAWGGLYEQYF.

The chain couples TRBV28 to TRBJ1-6, with 9 bases fitting TRBD1. This CDR3 contains 14 residues. Trimming took 6 bases from V and 8 from J; bases not matched to a gene: 5. CDR1 is MDHEN, CDR2 SYDVKM, per germline. CDR3 region: CASRAGQGYSPLHF. The CDR3 DNA reads TGTGCCAGCAGAGCTGGACAGGGGTATTCACCCCTCCACTTT.

This clone has only a few counts. The chain combines TRBV11-2 with TRBJ2-3; possible D gene TRBD2, 6 bases. Germline V CDR1 and CDR2: SGHAT, FQNNGV. The CDR3 loop spans 15 amino acids. Trimming removed 5 bases at V and 0 bases at J, with 12 bases between. The CDR3 loop is CASSPGSGSTDTQYF. For the CDR3, the DNA is TGTGCCAGCAGCCCCGGGAGCGGAAGCACAGATACGCAGTATTTT.

The chain has TRBV7-2 and TRBJ2-2; TRBD1 matches at 9 bases. The ends lost 2 bases at V and 8 bases at J; junction bases unmatched: 9. This CDR3 region has 16 residues. Germline loops: CDR1 SGHTA, CDR2 FQGNSA. CDR3 nucleotides: TGTGCCAGCAGCTTAAGCGGAACAGGGGGCGCGGGGGAGCTGTTTTTT. This encodes CASSLSGTGGAGELFF.

The rearrangement joins TRBV27 to TRBJ2-1, with D possibly TRBD1 on 6 matching bases. Trimming stripped 2 bases from V and 0 bases from J, with 17 bases between. The CDR3 length is 18 residues. CDR1 and CDR2 from the germline V gene are MNHEY and SMNVEV (reference sequence). CDR3 in DNA: TGTGCCAGCAGTTTAGAAACTCCCAGGGGATCCTCCTACAATGAGCAGTTCTTC. Amino acid sequence: CASSLETPRGSSYNEQFF.

The J gene is TRBJ2-1, the V gene TRBV7-3; 8 nucleotides line up with TRBD2. The CDR3 loop spans 21 amino acids. V dropped 2 bases and J dropped 0; count of bases not matched to a gene: 18. From germline, CDR1 is SGHTA and CDR2 FQGTGA. The CDR3 is CASSLVGAGALGGGSYNEQFF. The CDR3 DNA sequence: TGTGCCAGCAGCTTAGTGGGAGCGGGAGCTCTAGGAGGGGGCTCCTACAATGAGCAGTTCTTC.